These 21 T cell receptor beta chains share one sample of origin, sequenced in a study of T cells in placental villitis. The libraries were made with immunoSEQ v4. Libraries were prepared by immunoSEQ multiplex PCR; TCRdb keeps only in-frame clonotypes and omits some of them. The sample includes about 500 clones, almost 95% seen only once; the top ten take about 15%. The sample was placental tissue containing maternal and fetal cells. The receptor source for this set is a human donor in good health; the placental T cells may come from both mother and fetus.

The CDR3 is CASSFSGFLQPQHF. Written as DNA, the CDR3 is TGTGCCAGCAGTTTCTCAGGGTTCTTGCAGCCCCAGCATTTT. This rearrangement joins TRBV27 to TRBJ1-5; possibly TRBD1 for D (5 bases). Germline CDR1 MNHEY, CDR2 SMNVEV (reference sequence). V lost 3 bases, J lost 7 bases, and 13 bases lay in between. The CDR3 has 14 residues.

The V gene is TRBV19, the J gene TRBJ1-1; D uncertain. Per the germline V gene, CDR1 is LNHDA and CDR2 is SQIVND (reference sequence). Trimming pared 1 base from V and 0 bases from J, leaving 6 bases between. The CDR3 is 14 amino acids. The CDR3: CASSIGGMNTEAFF. The CDR3 nucleotides read TGTGCCAGTAGTATAGGAGGGATGAACACTGAAGCTTTCTTT.

The rearrangement joins TRBV11-2 to TRBJ1-4, with D possibly matching TRBD1 (6 bases). The CDR3 extends over 14 amino acids. CDR1 is SGHAT, CDR2 FQNNGV, per germline. The ends were cut back, 5 bases at V and 6 bases at J, with 13 bases in the middle. CDR3 region: CASSREGGDEKLFF. The CDR3 DNA sequence: TGTGCCAGCAGCCGGGAGGGGGGGGATGAAAAACTGTTTTTT.

V and J are TRBV6-1 and TRBJ2-6; D uncertain. Germline lookup yields CDR1 MNHNS and CDR2 SASEGT. V was cut by 0 bases and J by 1 base, with 4 bases left in between. CDR3 length: 15 amino acids. The CDR3 coding sequence is TGTGCCAGCAGTGAAGCCCGTTCTGGGGCCAACGTCCTGACTTTC. This translates into CASSEARSGANVLTF.

This clone was recorded once. The V gene is TRBV24-1, the J gene TRBJ2-5; a weak D match, TRBD2 (6 bases). V gave up 4 bases and J gave up 1 base, with 9 bases separating them. CDR1 is KGHDR, CDR2 SFDVKD, per germline. This CDR3 region has 14 residues. As DNA, the CDR3 is TGTGCCACCAGTGACCTGACTAGCCAAGAGACCCAGTACTTC. Its protein product is CATSDLTSQETQYF.

The chain's CDR3 is CASSEDPLPFYEQYV. The CDR3 DNA reads TGTGCCAGCAGTGAAGACCCTCTACCGTTTTACGAGCAGTACGTC. This chain links TRBV6-1 with TRBJ2-7; D is unresolved. Germline CDR1 is MNHNS and CDR2 is SASEGT. CDR3 length: 15 amino acids. V was clipped by 1 base and J by 4 bases, with 14 bases between them.

CDR3 sequence: CASSSPPGSSNQPQHF. CDR3 nucleotides: TGTGCCAGTAGTTCCCCCCCGGGCAGTAGCAATCAGCCCCAGCATTTT. This chain uses TRBV19 with TRBJ1-5; D remains unclear. CDR3 length equals 16 residues. Germline V gives CDR1 LNHDA, CDR2 SQIVND (reference sequence). Trimming removed 5 bases from V and 0 bases from J, with 14 bases in between.

The chain joins TRBV12-5 to TRBJ1-2; D possibly corresponds to TRBD1 (6 bases). Deletions cut 5 bases from V and 0 bases from J, with 10 bases between. The CDR3 has 14 amino acids. Germline CDR1 LGHNT, CDR2 FRNRAP. The CDR3: CASGPDRTNYGYTF. For the CDR3, the DNA is TGTGCTAGTGGTCCAGACAGGACTAACTATGGCTACACCTTC.

This rearrangement joins TRBV12-3 or TRBV12-4 to TRBJ1-1; D is uncertain. V lost 6 bases and J lost 0, with 8 bases in between. The CDR3 has 13 amino acids. The CDR3 reads CASRRGLNTEAFF. The CDR3 coding sequence is TGTGCCAGCAGGCGAGGACTGAACACTGAAGCTTTCTTT.

The chain employs TRBV21-1 and TRBJ2-5. TRBV21-1 is labeled a pseudogene. The CDR3 sequence is 14 residues long. CDR3 in DNA: TGTGCCAGCAGCAAAGGGGTCATGGGGGAGACCCAGTACTTC. This sequence encodes CASSKGVMGETQYF.

The CDR3 DNA follows: TGTGCCAGCAGTTACTCATCGGACCGAGGCCACACTGAAGCTTTCTTT. This gives the protein CASSYSSDRGHTEAFF. The chain recombines TRBV6-5 with TRBJ1-1; D remains ambiguous. Trimming left V 0 bases short and J 3 bases short, with 14 bases between. CDR1 and CDR2 (germline): MNHEY, SVGAGI. The CDR3 contains 16 residues.

V is TRBV5-1 and J is TRBJ1-1; D uncertain. V was cut by 1 base and J by 1 base, with 5 bases left in between. The CDR3 extends over 13 amino acids. Germline-derived CDR1 and CDR2 are SGHRS and YFSETQ. CDR3 residues: CASSLRRNTEAFF. Written as DNA, the CDR3 is TGCGCCAGCAGCTTGCGCAGGAACACTGAAGCTTTCTTT.

This chain joins TRBV6-5 and TRBJ2-7, with D hard to call. Per the germline V gene, CDR1 is MNHEY and CDR2 is SVGAGI. Trimming shortened V by 6 bases and J by 4 bases, and 19 bases separated the two germline ends. CDR3 length: 15 residues. CDR3 DNA sequence: TGTGCCAGCAGCCTAGGACCCAAACCCCTTTACGAGCAGTACGTC. Its translation: CASSLGPKPLYEQYV.

This rearrangement joins TRBV2 to TRBJ1-1, with no clear D. The CDR3 consists of 14 residues. The germline gives CDR1 SNHLY, CDR2 FYNNEI. The V and J ends lost 2 bases and 2 bases respectively, with 9 bases between them. The CDR3, as DNA: TGTGCCAGCAGTGAAAGGGAGGAAAACACTGAAGCTTTCTTT. Its protein is CASSEREENTEAFF.

The chain has TRBV12-5 and TRBJ1-1; D might be TRBD1 (6 bases). This CDR3 spans 13 amino acids. Deletions cut 2 bases from V and 8 bases from J, with 12 bases between. Germline CDR1 reads LGHNT; CDR2 reads FRNRAP. The CDR3 is CASGLTGTTEAFF. The CDR3 nucleotides read TGTGCTAGTGGTTTGACAGGGACAACCGAAGCTTTCTTT.

The V gene is TRBV7-3, the J gene TRBJ2-1; no firm D call. Trimming stripped 0 bases from V and 1 base from J, with 4 bases between. CDR3 length: 14 amino acids. CDR1 is SGHTA and CDR2 is FQGTGA in the germline V gene. CDR3 sequence (DNA): TGTGCCAGCAGCTTAACGGGTTCCTACAATGAGCAGTTCTTC. It yields the protein CASSLTGSYNEQFF.

The rearrangement links TRBV7-9 to TRBJ2-3, with 7 nucleotides matching TRBD1. The V and J ends lost 1 base and 4 bases, in that order; junction bases with no gene match: 2. The CDR3 totals 14 residues. In germline, CDR1 is SEHNR, CDR2 FQNEAQ (reference sequence). CDR3 loop: CASSLGDSADTQYF. The CDR3, as DNA: TGTGCCAGCAGCTTAGGGGACAGCGCAGATACGCAGTATTTT. Supplemented by reference TRBV7-9 and TRBJ2-3, the full variable domain reads DTGVSQNPRHKITKRGQNVTFRCDPISEHNRLYWYRQTLGQGPEFLTYFQNEAQLEKSRLLSDRFSAERPKGSFSTLEIQRTEQGDSAMYLCASSLGDSADTQYFGPGTRLTVL.

This clone has only one observation. The rearrangement joins TRBV7-8 to TRBJ2-7; D possibly corresponds to TRBD1 (6 bases). CDR3 length: 13 amino acids. Germline CDR1 reads SGHVS; CDR2 reads FQNEAQ. The V gene lost 6 bases and the J gene lost 3 bases, with 12 bases spanning the gap. For the CDR3, the DNA is TGTGCCAGCAGGCAGGACAGATACTACGAGCAGTACTTC. Encoded protein: CASRQDRYYEQYF.

The J gene is TRBJ2-2, the V gene TRBV12-5; no clear D. There are 14 residues in the CDR3. Deletions cut 0 bases from V and 3 bases from J, with 5 bases between. Per germline, CDR1 LGHNT and CDR2 FRNRAP. The CDR3 protein is CASGLVAYTGELFF. The CDR3 DNA is TGTGCTAGTGGTTTGGTTGCATACACCGGGGAGCTGTTTTTT.

The rearrangement joins TRBV12-3 or TRBV12-4 to TRBJ2-7, with D unresolved. V was trimmed by 1 base and J by 0 bases, leaving 4 bases between them. The CDR3 contains 13 residues. CDR3 in amino acids: CASSLGGSYEQYF. DNA of the CDR3: TGTGCCAGCAGTTTAGGGGGCTCCTACGAGCAGTACTTC.

This rearrangement joins TRBV7-7 to TRBJ2-3, with 16 positions matching TRBD2. The CDR3 totals 16 residues. The germline CDR1 and CDR2 sequences are SSHAT and FNYEAQ (reference sequence). V lost 5 bases and J lost 5; bases outside the gene matches: 4. CDR3 in amino acids: CASSLGLAGGKDTQYF. Here the CDR3 DNA reads TGTGCCAGCAGCCTGGGACTAGCGGGGGGGAAAGATACGCAGTATTTT.